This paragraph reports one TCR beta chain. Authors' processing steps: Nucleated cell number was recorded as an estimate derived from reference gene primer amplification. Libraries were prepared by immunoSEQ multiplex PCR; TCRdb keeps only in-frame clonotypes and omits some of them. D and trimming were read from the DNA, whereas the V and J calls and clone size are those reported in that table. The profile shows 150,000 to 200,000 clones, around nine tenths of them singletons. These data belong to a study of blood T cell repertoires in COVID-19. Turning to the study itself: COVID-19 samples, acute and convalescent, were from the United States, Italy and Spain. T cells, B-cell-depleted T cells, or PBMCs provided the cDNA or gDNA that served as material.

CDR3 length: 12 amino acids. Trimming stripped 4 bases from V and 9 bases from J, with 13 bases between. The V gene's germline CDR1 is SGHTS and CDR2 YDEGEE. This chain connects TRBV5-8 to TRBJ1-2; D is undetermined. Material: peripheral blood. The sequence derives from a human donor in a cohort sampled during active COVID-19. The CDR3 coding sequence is TGTGCCAGCAGCCAGCGGCAGTTTAGCTACACCTTC. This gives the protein CASSQRQFSYTF.